The TCR beta chain under discussion was sequenced for a study of blood T cells in healthy people across ages. Findings and caveats of the study: Relative to aged donors, long-lived donors carried more naive CD4+ cells and displayed higher diversity.

Note on this clonotype: Its antigen is still unknown.

Combining a sample-barcoded 5' primer with a J-beta primer mix, a second PCR ran for about 7 to 12 cycles. CDR3-containing paired-end reads numbered at least 2.5 million in each sample. TCRdb re-analysed the 5' RACE reads in MiXCR, keeping a single row per CDR3 protein. The sample holds about 1.4 million distinct CDR3 sequences; around 55% are singletons and the top ten take approximately 7%. V was shortened by 3 bases and J by 2 bases, with 15 bases between the two germline ends. The germline CDR1 and CDR2 sequences are DFQATT and SNEGSKA (reference sequence). The CDR3 contains 15 residues. The clonotype was recovered from a man aged 18 to 30 in good health. V usage is TRBV20-1 and J usage is TRBJ2-3, with a weak D call TRBD2 (5 bases). Material: blood. The CDR3 loop is CSASSESGVTDTQYF. The CDR3 DNA is TGCAGTGCTAGTAGCGAGTCTGGGGTCACAGATACGCAGTATTTT.